This entry lists 27 T cell receptor beta chains sequenced from one sample in a study of cytomegalovirus exposure and HLA in healthy donors (dated by TCRdb to 2015 to 2018). Library prep was done by the immunoSEQ multiplex PCR assay. For the multiplex PCR, a mixture combining 60 forward primers for TCR Vbeta segments and 13 reverse primers for TCR Jbeta segments was used. TCRdb retrieved this table from immuneACCESS and kept in-frame rearrangements only. Not all clones are present; in checked studies, unresolved V genes account for under half, and no reason is known for the remainder. The table for this sample lists roughly 200,000 clones; about 70% of them were counted only once. The ten largest account for roughly 1.9% of the sample. Sequencing used PBMCs. These receptors all stem from a woman in her twenties or thirties in good health and CMV-seronegative.

This clone has more than one count but fewer than ten. The chain uses TRBV6-6 and TRBJ2-5, with 7 bases aligning to TRBD2. The V and J ends lost 2 bases and 3 bases, in that order; junction bases with no gene match: 3. This CDR3 region has 14 residues. Germline V lookup: CDR1 MNHNY, CDR2 SVGAGI (reference sequence). The CDR3 bases are TGTGCCAGCAGTTACGGGGCGGGAGAAGAGACCCAGTACTTC. Protein sequence: CASSYGAGEETQYF.

This clone was found a few times. The chain carries TRBV2 and TRBJ1-2; maybe TRBD1 (6 bases). From germline, CDR1 is SNHLY and CDR2 FYNNEI. The V end lost 6 bases, the J end lost 6 bases, and 20 bases lay between the germline ends. The CDR3 length is 15 residues. The CDR3 spells CASSPNGGGGHGYTF. CDR3 sequence (DNA): TGTGCCAGCAGCCCAAATGGGGGGGGCGGGCATGGCTACACCTTC. Based on the CDR3 plus reference TRBV2 and TRBJ1-2, the full variable domain is EPEVTQTPSHQVTQMGQEVILRCVPISNHLYFYWYRQILGQKVEFLVSFYNNEISEKSEIFDDQFSVERPDGSNFTLKIRSTKLEDSAMYFCASSPNGGGGHGYTFGSGTRLTVV.

This rearrangement joins TRBV7-6 to TRBJ2-5, with D possibly being TRBD2 (7 bases). Germline V gives CDR1 SGHVS, CDR2 FNYEAQ. The CDR3 has 13 amino acids. V shed 2 bases and J shed 11 bases, with 15 bases lying between them. The CDR3 coding sequence is TGTGCCAGCAGCTTATCCTGGGAGGGGGAGCAGTACTTC. Translated, it gives CASSLSWEGEQYF.

CDR3 region: CASRGQGYEQYF. The CDR3 DNA reads TGTGCCAGCCGAGGACAGGGGTACGAGCAGTACTTC. The chain is built from TRBV7-9 and TRBJ2-7, with 9 positions matching TRBD1. The CDR3 is 12 residues long. Germline V CDR1 and CDR2: SEHNR, FQNEAQ (reference sequence). V lost 8 bases to trimming and J lost 4 bases; unmatched junction nucleotides: 3.

This clone showed up just a few times. This chain connects TRBV14 to TRBJ1-1, with D possibly matching TRBD1 (5 bases). The germline V gene encodes CDR1 SGHDN and CDR2 FVKESK. This CDR3 region has 19 residues. The V end was cut by 5 bases, the J end by 0 bases, with 25 bases between. CDR3: CASSYNPGDIWGLNTEAFF. DNA of the CDR3: TGTGCCAGCAGCTATAATCCGGGAGATATATGGGGGTTGAACACTGAAGCTTTCTTT.

In the case of this clone: Germline and junction disagree at one end, which may indicate a read error. The rearrangement links TRBV7-2 to TRBJ2-7; 10 bases agree with TRBD2. The CDR3 contains 17 residues. CDR1 and CDR2 from the germline V gene are SGHTA and FQGNSA. CDR3 region: CASGLAQLAGAPYEQYF. The CDR3 DNA reads TGTGCCAGCGGCTTAGCCCAGCTAGCGGGGGCCCCCTACGAGCAGTACTTC.

The chain uses TRBV19 and TRBJ2-7; tentative D call: TRBD2 (5 bases). This CDR3 comprises 15 residues. Germline values: CDR1 LNHDA, CDR2 SQIVND (reference sequence). The V end lost 6 bases, the J end lost 4 bases, and 19 bases lay between the germline ends. CDR3 nucleotides: TGTGCCAGTAGCCCCGGGCGTCCGGGATTTTACGAGCAGTACTTC. Protein sequence: CASSPGRPGFYEQYF.

The V gene is TRBV4-3, the J gene TRBJ2-7, with 7 positions matching TRBD1. Germline lookup yields CDR1 LGHNA and CDR2 YSLEER. The length of the CDR3 is 15 residues. After removal of 0 bases from V and 0 bases from J, the junction contained 2 bases not matched to a gene. The CDR3: CASSQDPGGSYEQYF. CDR3 bases: TGCGCCAGCAGCCAAGATCCAGGGGGCTCCTACGAGCAGTACTTC.

V gene TRBV5-1 combines with J gene TRBJ2-5; TRBD1 might be the D (5 bases). CDR1 is SGHRS and CDR2 is YFSETQ in the germline V gene. This CDR3 comprises 15 residues. V lost 1 base to trimming and J lost 5 bases, with 15 bases between them. CDR3 DNA: TGCGCCAGCAGCTTGAGGCGAAGGGGTGGGGAGACCCAGTACTTC. It yields the protein CASSLRRRGGETQYF.

This clone showed up just a few times. The chain couples TRBV7-2 to TRBJ2-6; TRBD2 is a possible D gene (5 bases). Trimming removed 3 bases from V and 0 bases from J, with 18 bases in between. The CDR3 runs to 19 residues. CDR1 and CDR2 (germline): SGHTA, FQGNSA. The CDR3 DNA sequence: TGTGCCAGCAGCTTCTTAACGACGGGAATCCTCTCTGGGGCCAACGTCCTGACTTTC. It encodes CASSFLTTGILSGANVLTF.

The chain carries TRBV29-1 and TRBJ2-2, with 7 nucleotides matching TRBD1. The CDR3 length is 14 residues. V lost 7 bases, J lost 3 bases, and 8 bases stayed unmatched. Germline V gene sequence: CDR1 SQVTM, CDR2 ANQGSEA. The CDR3 protein is CSAKQGPDTGELFF. CDR3 nucleotide sequence: TGCAGCGCTAAACAGGGGCCCGACACCGGGGAGCTGTTTTTT.

The CDR3 spells CASSLGPSPGFSPLHF. The CDR3 DNA reads TGTGCCAGCAGCTTGGGCCCGTCCCCCGGGTTTTCACCCCTCCACTTT. The rearrangement uses TRBV5-6 and TRBJ1-6; D gene ambiguous. Trimming left V 0 bases short and J 9 bases short, with 16 bases between. Germline lookup yields CDR1 SGHDT and CDR2 YYEEEE. The CDR3 covers 16 residues.

The rearrangement links TRBV27 to TRBJ1-5; 7 bases match TRBD1. The CDR3 contains 17 residues. Germline V gene data show CDR1 as MNHEY and CDR2 as SMNVEV (reference sequence). V shed 0 bases, J shed 7 bases, and the junction held 12 bases outside the gene matches. The CDR3 region has the DNA TGTGCCAGCAGTTTATCGATAAGGCAGGGGGGTAGACAGCCCCAGCATTTT. This codes for CASSLSIRQGGRQPQHF.

This sequence joins TRBV13 and TRBJ2-7; 8 bases line up with TRBD2. Per the germline V gene, CDR1 is PRHDT and CDR2 is FYEKMQ (reference sequence). Trimming at V came to 1 base and at J to 0 bases, leaving 5 bases not matched to a gene. This CDR3 is 16 amino acids long. CDR3 region: CASSLVSLADSYEQYF. In nucleotides, the CDR3 is TGTGCCAGCAGCTTAGTGTCACTAGCGGACTCCTACGAGCAGTACTTC.

This chain links TRBV7-9 with TRBJ1-5; D possibly corresponds to TRBD1 (5 bases). The CDR3 runs to 15 residues. Trimming left V 1 base short and J 4 bases short, with 11 bases between. The germline V gene has CDR1 SEHNR and CDR2 FQNEAQ (reference sequence). CDR3 amino acids: CASSLGRQLNQPQHF. Here the CDR3 DNA reads TGTGCCAGCAGCTTAGGAAGACAGCTAAATCAGCCCCAGCATTTT.

V usage is TRBV7-9 and J usage is TRBJ2-2; TRBD1 matches 7 bases. Trimming at V came to 5 bases and at J to 4 bases, leaving 10 bases not matched to a gene. The CDR3 covers 16 residues. Germline V lookup: CDR1 SEHNR, CDR2 FQNEAQ (reference sequence). This CDR3 reads CASSEGQTPFTGELFF. The CDR3, as DNA: TGTGCCAGCAGCGAGGGACAGACCCCGTTCACCGGGGAGCTGTTTTTT.

This sequence joins TRBV7-9 and TRBJ2-7; TRBD1 agrees at 7 bases. With V trimmed by 6 bases and J by 2 bases, 4 bases remained unmatched. There are 13 residues in the CDR3. The germline gives CDR1 SEHNR, CDR2 FQNEAQ (reference sequence). The CDR3 spells CASRPGQTYEQYF. The CDR3 coding sequence is TGTGCCAGCAGACCGGGACAGACCTACGAGCAGTACTTC.

The chain carries TRBV2 and TRBJ1-6; D is undetermined. The CDR3 runs 15 residues. V lost 2 bases and J 13 bases, leaving 18 bases between the germline ends. Germline V CDR1 and CDR2: SNHLY, FYNNEI. The CDR3 region is CASSETDISSSPLHF. The CDR3 nucleotides read TGTGCCAGCAGTGAAACCGACATTTCGTCGTCGCCCCTCCACTTT.

The chain employs TRBV5-1 and TRBJ1-1; TRBD1 might be the D (5 bases). The V and J ends lost 0 bases and 0 bases respectively, with 9 bases between them. The V gene's germline CDR1 is SGHRS and CDR2 YFSETQ. The CDR3 length is 15 residues. The CDR3 region has the DNA TGCGCCAGCAGCTTGGAGGGGAGGATGAACACTGAAGCTTTCTTT. Protein: CASSLEGRMNTEAFF.

A few counts support this clone. This chain joins TRBV6-1 and TRBJ2-5; D is possibly TRBD2 (6 bases). The CDR3 is made up of 15 amino acids. The V end lost 8 bases, the J end lost 4 bases, and 20 bases lay between the germline ends. Germline CDR1 is MNHNS and CDR2 is SASEGT. CDR3 bases: TGTGCCAGCTCCACACTCGGAGGGTATGGAGAGACCCAGTACTTC. Its translation is CASSTLGGYGETQYF.

CDR3 sequence: CASSLARQGRTYEQYF. DNA of the CDR3: TGTGCCAGCAGCTTAGCGCGGCAGGGGCGGACCTACGAGCAGTACTTC. The chain uses TRBV7-9 and TRBJ2-7; possibly TRBD1 for D (6 bases). Germline values: CDR1 SEHNR, CDR2 FQNEAQ (reference sequence). CDR3 length: 16 amino acids. V shed 0 bases and J shed 2 bases, with 14 bases lying between them.

The chain couples TRBV18 to TRBJ2-7, with 7 positions matching TRBD1. From germline, CDR1 is KGHSH and CDR2 LQKENI. The CDR3 contains 13 residues. V shed 4 bases, J shed 6 bases, and the junction held 6 bases outside the gene matches. The CDR3 nucleotides are TGTGCCAGCTCACTTAAGGGGGCCGGCGAGCAGTACTTC. It translates to CASSLKGAGEQYF.

The chain uses TRBV10-3 and TRBJ1-2; TRBD1 matches 8 bases. With V trimmed by 7 bases and J by 6 bases, 7 bases remained unmatched. The germline gives CDR1 ENHRY, CDR2 SYGVKD. This CDR3 comprises 13 residues. CDR3 in amino acids: CAINHGQGDGYTF. CDR3 in DNA: TGTGCCATCAACCACGGACAGGGAGATGGCTACACCTTC.

The chain employs TRBV2 and TRBJ1-2; 7 bases are a match to TRBD1. Germline V gene lookup returns CDR1 SNHLY and CDR2 FYNNEI. The junction had 16 bases not matched to a gene; V was cut back by 6 bases and J by 6 bases. The CDR3 runs to 16 residues. CDR3 DNA: TGTGCCAGCAGCGGCAGTAGACAGGGAGGTAGTCATGGCTACACCTTC. Protein product: CASSGSRQGGSHGYTF.

This clone was seen a handful of times. This CDR3 reads CASKGAWTEAFF. The CDR3 nucleotides are TGTGCCAGCAAGGGGGCGTGGACTGAAGCTTTCTTT. The rearrangement links TRBV6-1 to TRBJ1-1; 7 bases fit TRBD1. The CDR3 is made up of 12 amino acids. Germline loops: CDR1 MNHNS, CDR2 SASEGT. The V gene end was trimmed by 7 bases and the J gene end by 5 bases; junction bases not matched to a gene: 4.

This clone was seen a single time. This sequence joins TRBV6-1 and TRBJ2-2; TRBD1 matches 7 bases. V was pared by 6 bases and J by 1 base, with 5 bases of the junction left unmatched. The germline V gene has CDR1 MNHNS and CDR2 SASEGT. This CDR3 has 15 amino acids. As DNA, the CDR3 is TGTGCCAGCAGGACCGGGACAGAGAACACCGGGGAGCTGTTTTTT. Amino acids: CASRTGTENTGELFF.

This clone was found a few times. Different DNA sequences within this sample yield the same CDR3. This chain connects TRBV19 to TRBJ1-2, with D possibly TRBD1 on 6 matching bases. The ends were cut back, 1 base at V and 4 bases at J, with 7 bases in the middle. In germline, CDR1 is LNHDA, CDR2 SQIVND (reference sequence). The CDR3 contains 13 residues. The CDR3 DNA reads TGTGCCAGTAGTATAGGGACAGCCTATGGCTACACCTTC. As protein: CASSIGTAYGYTF.